The clone carrying this TCR beta chain is a singleton in its sample. The antigen is unknown. Described time point: peripheral blood 6 weeks after treatment start. These data come from a study of PD-L1 blockade in urothelial cancer. On the study more broadly: Blood was tested 3 weeks (second dose) and 6 weeks into treatment. Study-wide results and limits: Larger 3-week expansion of tumor-associated blood clones was seen in durable-benefit patients.

Some clones are missing from TCRdb's copy, which holds only in-frame ones; the method was immunoSEQ multiplex PCR. Of approximately 120,000 clones listed, around 86% are singletons. This CDR3 has 15 residues. The V end was cut by 3 bases, the J end by 1 base, with 9 bases between. Germline CDR1 and CDR2: SGHVS and FNYEAQ. The origin of this receptor is a man aged 50 or older with urothelial cancer. The genes are TRBV7-6 and TRBJ2-2, with TRBD2 as a possible D gene (6 bases). This specimen consisted of PBMCs, obtained around atezolizumab (anti-PD-L1) treatment. CDR3 sequence: CASSFQGGNTGELFF. As DNA, the CDR3 is TGTGCCAGCAGCTTCCAGGGAGGGAACACCGGGGAGCTGTTTTTT.